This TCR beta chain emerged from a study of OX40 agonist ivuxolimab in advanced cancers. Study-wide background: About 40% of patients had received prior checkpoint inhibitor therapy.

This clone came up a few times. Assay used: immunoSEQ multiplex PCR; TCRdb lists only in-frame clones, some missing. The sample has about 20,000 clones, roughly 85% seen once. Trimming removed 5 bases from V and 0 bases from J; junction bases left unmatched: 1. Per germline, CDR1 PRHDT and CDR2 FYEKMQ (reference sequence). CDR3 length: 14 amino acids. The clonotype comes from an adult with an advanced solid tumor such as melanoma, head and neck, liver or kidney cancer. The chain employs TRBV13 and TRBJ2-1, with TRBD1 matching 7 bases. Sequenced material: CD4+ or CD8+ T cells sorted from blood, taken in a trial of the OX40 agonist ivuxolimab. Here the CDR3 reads CASSHRGSYNEQFF. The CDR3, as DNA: TGTGCCAGCAGCCACAGGGGCTCCTACAATGAGCAGTTCTTC. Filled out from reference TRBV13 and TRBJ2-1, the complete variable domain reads AAGVIQSPRHLIKEKRETATLKCYPIPRHDTVYWYQQGPGQDPQFLISFYEKMQSDKGSIPDRFSAQQFSDYHSELNMSSLELGDSALYFCASSHRGSYNEQFFGPGTRLTVL.